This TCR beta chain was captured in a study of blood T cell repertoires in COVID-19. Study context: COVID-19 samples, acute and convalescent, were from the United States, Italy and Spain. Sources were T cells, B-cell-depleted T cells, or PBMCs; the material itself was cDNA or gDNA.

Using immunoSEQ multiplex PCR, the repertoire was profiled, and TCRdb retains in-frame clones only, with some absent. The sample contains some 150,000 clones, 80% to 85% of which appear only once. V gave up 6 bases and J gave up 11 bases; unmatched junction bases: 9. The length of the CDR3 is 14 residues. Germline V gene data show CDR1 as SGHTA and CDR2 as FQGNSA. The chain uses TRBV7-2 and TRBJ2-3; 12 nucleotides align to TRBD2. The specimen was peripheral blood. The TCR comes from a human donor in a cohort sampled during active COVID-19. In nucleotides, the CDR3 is TGTGCCAGCAGTCCTACGACTAGCGGGGGTATGCAGTATTTT. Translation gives CASSPTTSGGMQYF.